This T cell receptor (beta chain) was identified in a study of CD8 T cells in ankylosing spondylitis. This clonotype was observed a handful of times. With molecular barcodes, quantitative 5'-RACE was used to make the TCR beta libraries. TCRdb ran MiXCR on the 5' RACE reads and lists one entry per CDR3 protein. Among about 130,000 distinct CDR3 sequences listed, roughly 13% were seen once. The CDR3 has 15 amino acids. With 4 bases clipped from V and 2 bases from J, the junction kept 7 bases outside the gene matches. The germline gives CDR1 SGHVS, CDR2 FNYEAQ. Sequencing was performed on blood, either unsorted or a sorted T cell fraction (not recorded which). This sequence joins TRBV7-6 and TRBJ2-7; 8 positions agree with TRBD1. This TCR was sampled from a female donor with ankylosing spondylitis or in good health (not recorded which). The CDR3, as DNA: TGTGCCAGCAGCTCGGGGACAGGATCCACCTACGAGCAGTACTTC. It is translated as CASSSGTGSTYEQYF.